The clone carrying this TCR beta chain has a count of ten or more. The antigen is undetermined. TCRdb reprocessed the 5' RACE reads via MiXCR and lists one record per CDR3 protein. This sample has under 250,000 distinct CDR3 sequences, with about 12% found just once. The data stem from a study of identical twins. Germline V lookup: CDR1 SGHRS, CDR2 YFSETQ. Trimming pared 0 bases from V and 6 bases from J, leaving 17 bases between. The CDR3 loop spans 16 amino acids. Study-wide findings and caveats: One should note that invariant MAIT and iNKT cells could partly confound zero-insertion analyses. The models systematically underestimated how much out-of-frame TCR alpha was shared in monozygotic twins.

The data also belong to a second study, concerning yellow fever vaccine responses in identical twins. In that study: As reported, the vaccine T cell response of twins seemed partly convergent and partly personalized.

This rearrangement joins TRBV5-1 to TRBJ2-3; weak D call: TRBD2 (6 bases). The source is a woman aged 18 to 35 in good health. The sequencing input was memory (CD45RO+) T cells sorted from blood. Here the CDR3 DNA reads TGCGCCAGCAGCTTGGTCTCCGGGGACTGGAGGGATACGCAGTATTTT. Translating gives CASSLVSGDWRDTQYF.